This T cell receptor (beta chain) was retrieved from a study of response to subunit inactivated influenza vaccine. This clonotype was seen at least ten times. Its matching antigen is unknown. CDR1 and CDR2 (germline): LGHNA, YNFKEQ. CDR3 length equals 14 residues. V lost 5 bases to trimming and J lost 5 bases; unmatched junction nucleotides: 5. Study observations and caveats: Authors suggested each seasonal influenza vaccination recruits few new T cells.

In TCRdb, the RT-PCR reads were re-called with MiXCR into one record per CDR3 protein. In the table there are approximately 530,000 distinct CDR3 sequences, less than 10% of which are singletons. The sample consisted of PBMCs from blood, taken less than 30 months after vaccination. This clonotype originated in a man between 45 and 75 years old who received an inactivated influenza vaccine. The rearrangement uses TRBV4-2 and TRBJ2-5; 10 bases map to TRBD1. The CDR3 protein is CASSVQTGGETQYF. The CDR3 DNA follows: TGTGCCAGCAGCGTTCAGACAGGGGGCGAGACCCAGTACTTC.